This T cell receptor beta chain came from a study of identical twins. Via MiXCR, TCRdb re-called the 5' RACE reads, giving one row per CDR3 protein. This table has 540,000 or so distinct CDR3 sequences, 20% to 25% appearing once. Germline-derived CDR1 and CDR2 are LNHNV and YYDKDF (reference sequence). This CDR3 spans 17 amino acids. V shed 1 base, J shed 4 bases, and the junction held 6 bases outside the gene matches. These data were also reused for a study on yellow fever vaccine responses in identical twins.

The sequenced material came from CD4+ T cells sorted from blood. The receptor was derived from a woman between 18 and 29 years old in good health. V is TRBV15 and J is TRBJ2-1, with 11 positions matching TRBD2. The DNA of the CDR3 is TGTGCCACCAGCAGAGGGGAGGGACTAGCGGCATACAATGAGCAGTTCTTC. It encodes CATSRGEGLAAYNEQFF.